The entry below gives a single T cell receptor beta chain sequence along with its context. The antigen this receptor binds is unknown. Per-base quality was not reported, and no clone a single base away is much larger than it. To sequence the TCRbeta CDR3 region, genomic DNA was isolated from the sorted cells. The immunoSEQ Assay was used for sequencing of TCRbeta CDR3 regions. The source is immuneACCESS, and TCRdb retained only in-frame sequences with V and J called. Part of the clones is not carried over; for the studies checked, unresolved V genes explain less than half of this, and the remainder is unexplained. This sample gives under 65,000 clones in total; less than 85% of them show up just once. About 20% of the sample belongs to the ten largest clones. Patients with a history of autoimmune disease or receiving systemic immunosuppression were excluded from the trial. In every dose cohort, peripheral blood was drawn for TCR sequencing at baseline, cycle 4 day 1, and cycle 7 day 1. Samples were obtained from an open-label, multicenter, first-in-human phase I dose-escalation trial of ivuxolimab. The trial enrolled adults with locally advanced or metastatic head and neck squamous cell, hepatocellular, melanoma or renal cell carcinoma. CD4+ and CD8+ T cells were sorted separately from peripheral blood before TCR sequencing.

Trimming removed 11 bases from V and 7 bases from J; the gene matches leave 8 bases unexplained. Based on the germline V gene (reference sequence), the CDR1 and CDR2 sequences are MNHNY and SVGAGI. The cysteine opens and the phenylalanine closes a CDR3 of 12 amino acids. The DNA shown is the 36-base CDR3, in frame from base 1. The data belong to a study of OX40 agonist ivuxolimab in advanced cancers. For the study in its entirety: Ivuxolimab, which targeted the costimulatory receptor OX40 (CD134), was an agonistic, fully human IgG2 monoclonal antibody. Intravenous ivuxolimab was administered to patients every 2 weeks at six dose levels: 0.01, 0.1, 0.3, 1.5, 3 and 10 mg/kg. Of the 50 to 55 patients in dose escalation, some 20 had hepatocellular carcinoma, some 15 had melanoma, 9 had renal cell carcinoma and 9 had head and neck cancer. In the dose-escalation cohort, over 65% of patients were male, and the mean age was approximately 60 years, with a range of roughly 20 to 79. Patients were allowed to have had prior anti-PD-1, anti-PD-L1 or anti-CTLA-4 therapy, and roughly 40% of the dose-escalation patients had been treated with checkpoint inhibitors. Partial responses occurred in three dose-escalation patients, of whom one had hepatocellular carcinoma and two had cutaneous melanoma. Peripheral TCRbeta sequencing was intended to test whether TCR sequence diversity was altered and clonal T-cell expansion was caused by ivuxolimab. The paper covers the monotherapy dose-escalation part of the phase I ivuxolimab trial, which included N ≈ 50 patients.

On the study overall, not on this receptor specifically: After ivuxolimab, expanded clones were on average more numerous among CD8+ T cells than among CD4+ T cells. In the 0.1-3.0 mg/kg groups, partial responders had among the lowest normalized peripheral clonal expansion, particularly in CD8+ T cells. At doses of 0.1 to 3.0 mg/kg, clonal expansion of both CD4+ and CD8+ T cells in blood was seen between baseline and week 6. Antigen specificity was not determined for the clonally expanded peripheral T cells. Low levels of normalized T-cell clonal expansion were also seen in some patients who did not respond.

The rearranged segments are TRBV6-6 and TRBJ2-4, with TRBD1 identical over 7 junction bases. The sequencing here drew on CD4+ or CD8+ T cells sorted from blood, taken in a trial of the OX40 agonist ivuxolimab. The clonotype originates from an adult with an advanced solid tumor such as melanoma, head and neck, liver or kidney cancer. The DNA sequence reads TGTGCCTCAGGGGGTATAGAGAACATTCAGTACTTC. Its protein is CASGGIENIQYF.